The 9 T cell receptor beta chains below come from one sample, sequenced in a study of T cell repertoires in cytomegalovirus infection. In TCRdb, the reads were re-called with MiXCR into one record per CDR3 protein. Here the sample spans about 740,000 distinct CDR3 sequences, under 40% being singletons. Input material: PBMCs. Receptors were obtained from a human donor in good health (CMV status not recorded). Some clones in this sample may be carry-over from other donors' samples.

Details on this clonotype: Since the CDR3 does not end with the conserved phenylalanine or tryptophan, this likely comes from a read error. The V call is TRBV6-1, the J call TRBJ1-6, with TRBD1 matching 7 bases. The junction had 10 bases not matched to a gene; V was cut back by 5 bases and J by 6 bases. The CDR3 loop spans 16 amino acids. Looked up from germline, CDR1 is MNHNS and CDR2 is SASEGT. In DNA, the CDR3 is TGTGCCAGCAGTTACGACACGGGACAGTTTAATTCACCCCTCCACTGT. This gives the protein CASSYDTGQFNSPLHC.

The sample holds a few counts of this clonotype. The chain uses TRBV20-1 and TRBJ2-6; a possible D gene is TRBD2 (5 bases). This CDR3 is built from 16 residues. Trimming cost V 0 bases and J 0 bases, with 9 bases left between them. CDR1 DFQATT and CDR2 SNEGSKA come from the germline V gene (reference sequence). CDR3 sequence: CSARDQGLSGANVLTF. In nucleotides, the CDR3 is TGCAGTGCTAGAGATCAAGGACTCTCTGGGGCCAACGTCCTGACTTTC.

The chain employs TRBV27 and TRBJ2-1, with D possibly TRBD1 on 5 matching bases. The CDR3 runs 17 residues. The V end lost 7 bases, the J end lost 0 bases, and 19 bases lay between the germline ends. CDR1 and CDR2 (germline): MNHEY, SMNVEV (reference sequence). CDR3 sequence reads: CASIESIAGISYNEQFF. In DNA form, the CDR3 reads TGTGCCAGCATCGAAAGTATAGCAGGGATCTCCTACAATGAGCAGTTCTTC.

The genes are TRBV28 and TRBJ1-1; maybe TRBD1 (5 bases). CDR1 and CDR2 (germline): MDHEN, SYDVKM. The CDR3 is made up of 16 amino acids. The germline V and J ends were trimmed by 5 bases and 1 base, with 17 bases remaining between them. CDR3 region: CASSPLTGTANTEAFF. DNA for the CDR3: TGTGCCAGCAGTCCGCTAACCGGGACGGCGAACACTGAAGCTTTCTTT.

This clonotype was detected a few times. The chain is built from TRBV11-2 and TRBJ1-2, with D maybe TRBD1 (6 bases). Germline V gene sequence: CDR1 SGHAT, CDR2 FQNNGV. V was trimmed by 1 base and J by 1 base, leaving 13 bases between them. The CDR3 totals 16 residues. CDR3 nucleotide sequence: TGTGCCAGCAGCTTAGGAGTAGGACAGCTTAACTATGGCTACACCTTC. Amino acids: CASSLGVGQLNYGYTF.

The V gene is TRBV15, the J gene TRBJ2-3; D gene ambiguous. V lost 1 base and J lost 2, with 10 bases in between. This CDR3 contains 15 residues. Germline assignment: CDR1 LNHNV and CDR2 YYDKDF (reference sequence). CDR3 in amino acids: CATSRGGRTTDTQYF. CDR3 nucleotides: TGTGCCACCAGCAGAGGAGGAAGGACCACAGATACGCAGTATTTT.

The gene calls are TRBV6-5 and TRBJ2-3, with 8 bases aligning to TRBD1. Germline assignment: CDR1 MNHEY and CDR2 SVGAGI. The V gene end was trimmed by 2 bases and the J gene end by 1 base; junction bases not matched to a gene: 2. The CDR3 has 15 residues. CDR3 nucleotide sequence: TGTGCCAGCAGTTACGGGGGACAGGGCACAGATACGCAGTATTTT. Its translation is CASSYGGQGTDTQYF.

This clonotype was detected ten times or more. J is TRBJ2-1 and V is TRBV7-2, with 12 bases fitting TRBD2. Losses at the gene ends were 3 bases for V and 5 bases for J; bases not matched to a gene: 11. This CDR3 contains 18 residues. Germline lookup yields CDR1 SGHTA and CDR2 FQGNSA. The CDR3 sequence is CASSLRLAGGIGDNEQFF. CDR3 nucleotide sequence: TGTGCCAGCAGCTTGCGTCTAGCGGGAGGGATTGGGGACAATGAGCAGTTCTTC.

The V gene is TRBV7-2, the J gene TRBJ2-5; possible D gene TRBD2, 7 bases. CDR1 and CDR2 from the germline V gene are SGHTA and FQGNSA. V was trimmed by 2 bases and J by 4 bases, leaving 8 bases between them. The length of the CDR3 is 13 residues. DNA for the CDR3: TGTGCCAGCAGCTTACGGGGGGCAGAGACCCAGTACTTC. Protein sequence: CASSLRGAETQYF.